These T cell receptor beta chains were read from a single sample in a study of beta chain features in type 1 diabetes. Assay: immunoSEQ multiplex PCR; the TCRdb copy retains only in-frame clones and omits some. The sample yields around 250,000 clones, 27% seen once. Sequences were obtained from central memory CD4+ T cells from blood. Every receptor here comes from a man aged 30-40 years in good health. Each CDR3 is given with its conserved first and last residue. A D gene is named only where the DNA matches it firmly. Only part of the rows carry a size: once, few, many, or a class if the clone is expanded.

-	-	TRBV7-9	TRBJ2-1	CASTSDYLYNEQFF	TGTGCCAGCACCTCGGACTACCTCTACAATGAGCAGTTCTTC
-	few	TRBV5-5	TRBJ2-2	CASSRMTSTTGELFF	TGTGCCAGCAGCCGGATGACTTCCACAACCGGGGAGCTGTTTTTT
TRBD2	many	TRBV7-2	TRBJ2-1	CASSLVTSGGNEQFF	TGTGCCAGCAGCTTAGTAACTAGCGGTGGAAATGAGCAGTTCTTC
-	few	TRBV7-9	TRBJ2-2	CASSRMKDTGELFF	TGTGCCAGCAGCCGGATGAAAGACACCGGGGAGCTGTTTTTT
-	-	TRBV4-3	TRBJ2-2	CASSQDTGSGELFF	TGCGCCAGCAGCCAAGACACAGGCAGCGGGGAGCTGTTTTTT
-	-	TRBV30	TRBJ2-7	CAWSVLGEHEQYF	TGTGCCTGGAGTGTACTTGGGGAACACGAGCAGTACTTC
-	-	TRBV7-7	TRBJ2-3	CASSPVRATDTQYF	TGTGCCAGCAGCCCCGTGAGGGCAACAGATACGCAGTATTTT
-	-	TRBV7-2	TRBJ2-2	CASSLRSVANTGELFF	TGTGCCAGCAGCTTGAGAAGCGTCGCGAACACCGGGGAGCTGTTTTTT
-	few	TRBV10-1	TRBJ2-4	CASSEIREGVQYF	TGCGCCAGCAGTGAGATACGGGAAGGAGTTCAGTACTTC
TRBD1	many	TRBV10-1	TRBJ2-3	CASSKDRDRDTQYF	TGCGCCAGCAGCAAAGACAGGGATCGGGATACGCAGTATTTT
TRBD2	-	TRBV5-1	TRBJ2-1	CASSLSGSSGNEQFF	TGCGCCAGCAGCTTAAGCGGGAGTTCGGGCAATGAGCAGTTCTTC
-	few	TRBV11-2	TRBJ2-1	CASSPIRTEKYNEQFF	TGTGCCAGCAGCCCGATCCGGACAGAGAAATACAATGAGCAGTTCTTC
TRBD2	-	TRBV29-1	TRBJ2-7	CSVGSGPAIEQYF	TGCAGCGTGGGTAGCGGGCCGGCTATAGAGCAGTACTTC
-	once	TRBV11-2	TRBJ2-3	CASSLGPLTTDTQYF	TGTGCCAGCAGCCTCGGGCCCTTAACGACAGATACGCAGTATTTT
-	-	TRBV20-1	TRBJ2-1	CSATDGTEQFF	TGCAGTGCCACCGACGGGACTGAGCAGTTCTTC
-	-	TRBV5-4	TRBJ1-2	CASSFTGYAGYTF	TGTGCCAGCAGCTTTACAGGGTACGCTGGCTACACCTTC
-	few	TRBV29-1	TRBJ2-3	CSVEDRRISTDTQYF	TGCAGCGTTGAAGATCGGCGGATTAGCACAGATACGCAGTATTTT
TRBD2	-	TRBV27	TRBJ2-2	CASSLRTSGSATYTGELFF	TGTGCCAGCAGTTTAAGGACTAGCGGGAGCGCCACTTACACCGGGGAGCTGTTTTTT
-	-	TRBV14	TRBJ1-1	CASSQAGFTEAFF	TGTGCCAGCAGCCAAGCAGGGTTCACTGAAGCTTTCTTT
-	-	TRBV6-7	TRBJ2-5	CASTYGEGPETQYF	TGTGCCAGCACCTACGGTGAAGGGCCGGAGACCCAGTACTTC
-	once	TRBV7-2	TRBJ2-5	CASSFGSMAGKETQYF	TGTGCCAGCAGCTTCGGCTCGATGGCAGGGAAAGAGACCCAGTACTTC
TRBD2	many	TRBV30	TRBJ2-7	CAWSVGGSSYEQYF	TGTGCCTGGAGTGTGGGAGGGAGCTCCTACGAGCAGTACTTC
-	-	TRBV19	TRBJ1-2	CASSVQISNYGYTF	TGTGCCAGTAGTGTCCAGATATCCAACTATGGCTACACCTTC
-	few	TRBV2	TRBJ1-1	CASRQESEAFF	TGTGCCAGCAGGCAGGAGTCTGAAGCTTTCTTT
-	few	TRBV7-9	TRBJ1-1	CASSYRDTNTEAFF	TGTGCCAGCAGCTACCGGGACACGAACACTGAAGCTTTCTTT
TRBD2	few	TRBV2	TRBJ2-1	CASSGLAAYNEQFF	TGTGCCAGCAGTGGACTAGCGGCCTACAATGAGCAGTTCTTC
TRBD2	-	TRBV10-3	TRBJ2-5	CAIRPGGSGETQYF	TGTGCCATCAGACCGGGCGGGAGCGGAGAGACCCAGTACTTC
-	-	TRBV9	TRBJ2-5	CASSPSGPQETQYF	TGTGCCAGCAGCCCCTCTGGCCCTCAAGAGACCCAGTACTTC
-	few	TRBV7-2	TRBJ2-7	CASSLSGLPYEQYF	TGTGCCAGCAGCTTGTCGGGACTCCCCTACGAGCAGTACTTC
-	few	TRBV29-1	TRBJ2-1	CSVSGQKRINEQFF	TGCAGCGTTTCGGGTCAAAAGAGGATCAATGAGCAGTTCTTC
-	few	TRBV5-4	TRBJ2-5	CASSGSQETQYF	TGTGCCAGCAGCGGATCCCAAGAGACCCAGTACTTC
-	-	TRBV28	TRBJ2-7	CASSFTGFEQYF	TGTGCCAGCAGTTTTACAGGGTTCGAGCAGTACTTC
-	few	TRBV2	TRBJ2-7	CASNRDNNEQYF	TGTGCCAGCAACAGGGATAATAACGAGCAGTACTTC
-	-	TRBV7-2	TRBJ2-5	CASSLARAETQYF	TGTGCCAGCAGCTTAGCGCGGGCGGAGACCCAGTACTTC
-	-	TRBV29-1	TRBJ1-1	CSVDSFPGSMNTEAFF	TGCAGCGTTGACTCATTCCCCGGGAGCATGAACACTGAAGCTTTCTTT
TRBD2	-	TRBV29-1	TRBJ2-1	CSVGGTSGVGEQFF	TGCAGCGTTGGAGGGACTAGCGGGGTTGGTGAGCAGTTCTTC
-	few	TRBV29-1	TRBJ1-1	CSSSSLNTEAFF	TGCAGCTCAAGCAGTCTGAACACTGAAGCTTTCTTT
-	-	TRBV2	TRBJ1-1	CASSAKAGFTEAFF	TGTGCCAGCAGTGCTAAGGCGGGATTCACTGAAGCTTTCTTT
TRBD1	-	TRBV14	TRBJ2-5	CASSPRTGRETQYF	TGTGCCAGCAGCCCGAGGACAGGGCGGGAGACCCAGTACTTC
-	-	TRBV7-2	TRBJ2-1	CASSLVGREQFF	TGTGCCAGCAGCTTAGTCGGACGTGAGCAGTTCTTC
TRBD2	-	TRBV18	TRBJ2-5	CASSPLTGLQETQYF	TGTGCCAGCTCACCACTTACGGGACTACAAGAGACCCAGTACTTC
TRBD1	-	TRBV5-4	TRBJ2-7	CASSFDRGPYEQYF	TGTGCCAGCAGCTTCGACAGGGGGCCTTACGAGCAGTACTTC
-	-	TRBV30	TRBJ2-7	CAWSTQDYEQYF	TGTGCCTGGAGTACCCAGGACTACGAGCAGTACTTC
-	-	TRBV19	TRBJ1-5	CASSIPYNQPQHF	TGTGCCAGTAGTATCCCTTACAATCAGCCCCAGCATTTT
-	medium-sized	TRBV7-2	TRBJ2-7	CASSPDDVAYEQYF	TGTGCCAGCAGCCCGGATGATGTGGCCTACGAGCAGTACTTC
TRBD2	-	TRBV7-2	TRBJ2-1	CASSPPGLATDEQFF	TGTGCCAGCAGCCCTCCGGGACTAGCGACGGATGAGCAGTTCTTC
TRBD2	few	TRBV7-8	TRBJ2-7	CASSRSGTREYEQYF	TGTGCCAGCAGCAGATCCGGGACTAGGGAGTACGAGCAGTACTTC
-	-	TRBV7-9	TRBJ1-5	CASSLSGDQPQHF	TGTGCCAGCAGCTTATCGGGGGACCAGCCCCAGCATTTT
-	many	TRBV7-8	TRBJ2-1	CASSLLGRNNEQFF	TGTGCCAGCAGCTTACTGGGGAGAAACAATGAGCAGTTCTTC
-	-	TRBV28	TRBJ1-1	CASSYQTAQAFF	TGTGCCAGCAGTTATCAGACAGCTCAAGCTTTCTTT
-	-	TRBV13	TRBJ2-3	CASSLGHGTDTQYF	TGTGCCAGCAGCTTGGGGCATGGGACAGATACGCAGTATTTT
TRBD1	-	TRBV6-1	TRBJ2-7	CASSDRFRDRPYEQYF	TGTGCCAGCAGTGATAGATTCCGGGACAGACCCTACGAGCAGTACTTC
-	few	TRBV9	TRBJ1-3	CASHTGNSGNTIYF	TGTGCCAGCCATACAGGGAACTCTGGAAACACCATATATTTT
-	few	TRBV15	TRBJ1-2	CATSRVPVPANYGYTF	TGTGCCACCAGCAGAGTACCGGTGCCAGCTAACTATGGCTACACCTTC
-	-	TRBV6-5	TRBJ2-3	CASSYLGRDTDTQYF	TGTGCCAGCAGTTACTTAGGCAGAGACACAGATACGCAGTATTTT